This T cell receptor beta chain was documented in a study of PD-1 blockade in classical Hodgkin lymphoma. This CDR3 spans 14 amino acids. Per germline, CDR1 KGHSY and CDR2 FQNENV. The V end was cut by 2 bases, the J end by 5 bases, with 10 bases between. Each patient's relapse followed autologous stem cell transplantation, and brentuximab vedotin exposure varied. Best outcomes ranged across complete response, partial response and progressive disease. Comments on this clone: Antigen specificity is unknown.

Some clones are missing from TCRdb's copy, which holds only in-frame ones; the method was immunoSEQ multiplex PCR. The sample includes 14,000 or so clones, 70% to 85% seen only once; the top ten take around 22%. Regarding the study as a whole: Researchers reported that CD4+ TCR diversity, though not CD8+, rose significantly by C4D1. Complete responders' diversity at baseline resembled that of newly diagnosed patients. Relapsed/refractory patients reportedly had the lowest baseline TCR diversity, below newly diagnosed patients, who were below healthy donors.

The chain recombines TRBV16 with TRBJ2-1, with TRBD1 as a possible D gene (5 bases). Sequenced material: peripheral blood mononuclear cells (PBMCs), taken at baseline. The sequence was collected from a human donor with classical Hodgkin lymphoma. CDR3 sequence reads: CASSQQGNDNEQFF. DNA for the CDR3: TGTGCCAGCAGCCAACAGGGTAATGACAATGAGCAGTTCTTC. The full variable domain, in which reference TRBV16 and TRBJ2-1 provide the parts outside the CDR3, is GEEVAQTPKHLVRGEGQKAKLYCAPIKGHSYVFWYQQVLKNEFKFLISFQNENVFDETGMPKERFSAKCLPNSPCSLEIQATKLEDSAVYFCASSQQGNDNEQFFGPGTRLTVL.